The TCR beta chain under discussion was sequenced for a study of cytomegalovirus exposure and HLA in healthy donors. Study findings and constraints: A later analysis found that most CMV-associated TCR beta chains appeared HLA-restricted. Donors were assumed by presence/absence analyses to have roughly uniform sequencing depth.

A word on this clone: The antigen is unknown.

V was cut by 2 bases and J by 5 bases, with 6 bases left in between. The germline V gene encodes CDR1 MNHEY and CDR2 SVGAGI. The length of the CDR3 is 13 residues. Primers included in the PCR were 60 Vbeta and 13 Jbeta primers. Original handling: Later reanalysis found around 74 million unique TCR beta chains, some 10 million of them shared. Repertoires were generated with immunoSEQ multiplex PCR, while TCRdb's copy carries only in-frame clones and drops some. V, J and clone size are taken as reported in that table, and D and trimming were inferred from the DNA itself. The data show 90,000 to 150,000 clones, about three quarters seen once.

The sequence came from a woman aged 40 to 55 in good health and CMV-seropositive. Input material: PBMCs. V usage is TRBV6-5 and J usage is TRBJ2-2; a possible D gene is TRBD2 (6 bases). The CDR3 loop is CASSYGGTGELFF. For the CDR3, the DNA is TGTGCCAGCAGTTACGGGGGGACCGGGGAGCTGTTTTTT.